The text below deals with one T cell receptor (beta chain). What it binds is unknown. CDR3 length: 12 residues. The germline CDR1 and CDR2 sequences are MDHEN and SYDVKM. The authors ran a second PCR of roughly 7 to 11 cycles using a sample-barcoded 5' primer and a J-beta primer mix. TCRdb re-called the 5' RACE reads with MiXCR, one entry per CDR3 protein. This table has a few hundred thousand distinct CDR3 sequences, 27% appearing once. Healthy Caucasians from Russia aged roughly 6 to 95 served as donors. The sample belongs to a study of blood T cells in healthy people across ages. General observations from the study: Higher diversity, along with more naive CD4+ cells, distinguished long-lived donors from aged donors. Diversity of TCR beta per million T cells declined in a roughly linear way with age.

This sequence was found in a woman aged 70-85 years in good health. The specimen was blood. The rearrangement uses TRBV28 and TRBJ2-1, with D tentatively TRBD2 (5 bases). TRBJ2-7 explains the end of the DNA better; the J call may be wrong. DNA for the CDR3: TGTGCCAGCAACCAGCGGAGCTACGAGCAGTACTTC. Residues: CASNQRSYEQYF.